The 30 T cell receptor beta chains reported below all come from one sample, sequenced in a study of blood T cells in healthy people across ages. Together with a sample-barcoded 5' primer, a J-beta primer mix was included in a second PCR lasting roughly 6 to 12 cycles. TCRdb itself ran the 5' RACE reads through MiXCR, one entry per CDR3 protein. The sample yields approximately 1,000,000 distinct CDR3 sequences, more than 30% seen once. The material sequenced was blood. The receptors shown here come from a man younger than 35 in good health.

This clonotype was seen more than once but under ten times. This chain joins TRBV20-1 and TRBJ1-1; D unresolved. Germline values: CDR1 DFQATT, CDR2 SNEGSKA (reference sequence). Trimming took off 6 bases at V and 2 bases at J, with 7 bases between the two ends. CDR3 length: 11 amino acids. CDR3 in DNA: TGCAGTGCCCAACCTAACACTGAAGCTTTCTTT. Encoded protein: CSAQPNTEAFF.

This clonotype was counted a few times. This chain uses TRBV7-9 with TRBJ2-1; 9 bases match TRBD1. Germline CDR1 reads SEHNR; CDR2 reads FQNEAQ (reference sequence). Unmatched junction bases numbered 12, after V lost 5 bases and J lost 7 bases. The CDR3 spans 16 residues. CDR3 bases: TGTGCCAGCAGCCCCGCCCGTGGGACAGGGAGGAATGAGCAGTTCTTC. It is translated as CASSPARGTGRNEQFF.

The chain employs TRBV5-1 and TRBJ2-7; D uncertain. V was trimmed by 4 bases and J by 2 bases, leaving 13 bases between them. Germline-derived CDR1 and CDR2 are SGHRS and YFSETQ. This CDR3 has 14 amino acids. CDR3 residues: CASSRTVDPYEQYF. The CDR3 DNA reads TGCGCCAGCAGCCGAACGGTGGACCCCTACGAGCAGTACTTC.

This clonotype came up many times. The CDR3 reads CASSLPTGADTQYF. For the CDR3, the DNA is TGCGCCAGCAGCCTTCCAACAGGGGCAGATACGCAGTATTTT. The chain carries TRBV5-1 and TRBJ2-3, with 7 bases aligning to TRBD1. The CDR3 runs to 14 residues. With 4 bases clipped from V and 4 bases from J, the junction kept 6 bases outside the gene matches. Germline-derived CDR1 and CDR2 are SGHRS and YFSETQ.

This clonotype was picked up one time. The J gene is TRBJ1-6, the V gene TRBV27, with a possible D match to TRBD1 (5 bases). CDR1 and CDR2 (germline): MNHEY, SMNVEV (reference sequence). This CDR3 is 14 amino acids long. The V and J ends lost 7 bases and 7 bases respectively, with 14 bases between them. The CDR3 sequence: CASTRDRLNSPLHF. The CDR3 DNA sequence: TGTGCCAGCACCCGAGACAGACTGAATTCACCCCTCCACTTT.

This clonotype was detected ten times or more. The genes are TRBV27 and TRBJ2-1, with 12 bases fitting TRBD2. J lost 2 bases, V lost 8 bases, and 10 bases had no gene match. CDR3 length equals 17 residues. Germline CDR1 and CDR2: MNHEY and SMNVEV (reference sequence). The CDR3 spells CASGFIWTSGAYNEQFF. The DNA of the CDR3 is TGTGCCAGCGGCTTTATCTGGACTAGCGGGGCCTACAATGAGCAGTTCTTC.

About this clonotype itself: The junction differs from germline at one of its ends, possibly a read error. This rearrangement joins TRBV6-6 to TRBJ2-3, with unresolved D. Germline CDR1 is MNHNY and CDR2 is SVGAGI (reference sequence). The CDR3 has 13 residues. The CDR3 region is CVSTRVPTDTQYF. The DNA of the CDR3 is TGTGTCAGCACCCGCGTCCCCACAGATACGCAGTATTTT.

The rearrangement uses TRBV4-3 and TRBJ2-3; D unclear. V was shortened by 0 bases and J by 2 bases, with 15 bases between the two germline ends. The CDR3 extends over 17 amino acids. Germline V gene sequence: CDR1 LGHNA, CDR2 YSLEER. The CDR3: CASSQDWVAFYTDTQYF. The CDR3 region has the DNA TGCGCCAGCAGCCAAGATTGGGTAGCATTCTACACAGATACGCAGTATTTT.

This clonotype has a handful of counts. V gene TRBV29-1 combines with J gene TRBJ1-6; a possible D gene is TRBD1 (5 bases). Germline CDR1 SQVTM, CDR2 ANQGSEA. CDR3 length equals 12 residues. The V end was cut by 7 bases, the J end by 10 bases, with 14 bases between. The CDR3 is CSAGFRGSPLHF. CDR3 nucleotides: TGCAGCGCCGGCTTCCGGGGGTCACCCCTCCACTTT.

V gene TRBV6-2 or TRBV6-3 combines with J gene TRBJ2-7; the D is unclear. The ends were cut back, 2 bases at V and 0 bases at J, with 5 bases in the middle. Germline-derived CDR1 and CDR2 are MNHEY and SVGEGT. The CDR3 loop spans 13 amino acids. The CDR3 is CASSYVGSYEQYF. Written as DNA, the CDR3 is TGTGCCAGCAGTTACGTCGGCTCCTACGAGCAGTACTTC.

This clonotype was counted only a few times. V and J are TRBV20-1 and TRBJ2-3; TRBD1 matches at 12 bases. The CDR3 consists of 17 residues. Germline trimming cut 6 bases from V and 4 bases from J; bases unmatched to any gene: 14. The germline CDR1 and CDR2 sequences are DFQATT and SNEGSKA (reference sequence). This CDR3 is CSANPGDRGLRADTQYF. The CDR3 DNA follows: TGCAGTGCAAACCCCGGGGACAGGGGGCTCCGGGCAGATACGCAGTATTTT.

This clonotype was detected only a few times. The rearrangement links TRBV29-1 to TRBJ1-1; 7 bases match TRBD1. CDR3 length equals 13 residues. Germline CDR1 is SQVTM and CDR2 is ANQGSEA. With V trimmed by 7 bases and J by 3 bases, 8 bases remained unmatched. CDR3 nucleotide sequence: TGCAGCGCTAACAGGGGCCGCGACACTGAAGCTTTCTTT. This sequence encodes CSANRGRDTEAFF.

As regards this clonotype: The junction and the germline gene differ at one end; a read error may be behind it. The chain links TRBV5-1 to TRBJ1-2; D call uncertain. Looked up from germline, CDR1 is SGHRS and CDR2 is YFSETQ. The length of the CDR3 is 13 residues. The CDR3 sequence: CANSLDGNYGYTF. The CDR3 DNA sequence: TGCGCCAACAGCTTGGATGGGAACTATGGCTACACCTTC.

Note on this clonotype: This may arise from a read error, as a much more abundant clone is one base away. The chain has TRBV20-1 and TRBJ1-2; TRBD1 aligns across 10 bases. The CDR3 covers 14 residues. Per the germline V gene, CDR1 is DFQATT and CDR2 is SNEGSKA (reference sequence). The ends lost 4 bases at V and 6 bases at J; junction bases unmatched: 8. CDR3 protein: CSAIRQTGGDGYTF. The CDR3 DNA sequence: TGCAGTGCTATCCGACAGACAGGGGGCGATGGCTACACCTTC.

This clonotype was counted many times. A read error may produce the germline difference seen at one junction end. This chain uses TRBV5-1 with TRBJ2-7; 7 bases match TRBD2. CDR1 is SGHRS, CDR2 YFSETQ, per germline. CDR3 size: 11 residues. In DNA, the CDR3 is TGTGCCAGCAGCTTAGCGGGCGAGCAGTACTTC. This sequence encodes CASSLAGEQYF.

This clonotype has just a few counts. The CDR3 loop reads CAWSVGENQPQHF. For the CDR3, the DNA is TGTGCCTGGAGTGTAGGGGAAAATCAGCCCCAGCATTTT. The rearrangement uses TRBV30 and TRBJ1-5, with D perhaps TRBD1 (5 bases). Germline CDR1 is GTSNPN and CDR2 is SVGIG (reference sequence). Between the trimmed V and J ends, which lost 0 bases and 4 bases, there was a span of 7 bases. This CDR3 is built from 13 residues.

The J gene is TRBJ2-1, the V gene TRBV27; unclear D gene. The CDR3 consists of 13 residues. CDR1 is MNHEY, CDR2 SMNVEV, per germline (reference sequence). Trimming shortened V by 7 bases and J by 6 bases, and 13 bases separated the two germline ends. CDR3 bases: TGTGCCAGCAAAAGGGCGTCCGGCAATGAGCAGTTCTTC. Its translation is CASKRASGNEQFF.

This clonotype was seen a handful of times. DNA for the CDR3: TGCAGTGCTGATCAAGGGGGATTCTACAATGAGCAGTTCTTC. This sequence encodes CSADQGGFYNEQFF. The chain recombines TRBV20-1 with TRBJ2-1; TRBD1 is a possible D gene (6 bases). Trimming removed 5 bases at V and 3 bases at J, with 14 bases between. The CDR3 has 14 amino acids. Germline assignment: CDR1 DFQATT and CDR2 SNEGSKA (reference sequence).

The chain carries TRBV9 and TRBJ2-7; D gene uncertain. CDR3 length: 14 amino acids. Germline V gene data show CDR1 as SGDLS and CDR2 as YYNGEE. Trimming cost V 0 bases and J 0 bases, with 7 bases left between them. Written as DNA, the CDR3 is TGTGCCAGCAGCGTAGACAGACACTCCTACGAGCAGTACTTC. Encoded protein: CASSVDRHSYEQYF.

The chain combines TRBV29-1 with TRBJ1-2; TRBD1 matches 9 bases. J gave up 8 bases and V 6 bases, and 10 bases lay outside the gene matches. The germline gives CDR1 SQVTM, CDR2 ANQGSEA. The CDR3 has 13 residues. The DNA of the CDR3 is TGCAGCGTCGGGGGCGGGACAGGGAAAGGCTACACCTTC. This codes for CSVGGGTGKGYTF.

V gene TRBV15 combines with J gene TRBJ2-3; D ambiguous. CDR3 length: 15 residues. Germline CDR1 LNHNV, CDR2 YYDKDF (reference sequence). Trimming shortened V by 5 bases and J by 0 bases, and 12 bases separated the two germline ends. The CDR3 protein is CATSSRALSTDTQYF. The CDR3 coding sequence is TGTGCCACCAGCTCCCGAGCGCTTAGCACAGATACGCAGTATTTT.

This clonotype was detected only once. The V and J genes are TRBV6-2 or TRBV6-3 and TRBJ2-7; a weak D match, TRBD2 (6 bases). V lost 8 bases and J 8 bases, leaving 13 bases between the germline ends. This CDR3 is built from 11 residues. CDR1 is MNHEY and CDR2 is SVGEGT in the germline V gene. The CDR3 protein is CASVGGAKQYF. The CDR3 DNA is TGTGCCAGCGTCGGGGGTGCAAAGCAGTACTTC.

The chain links TRBV6-5 to TRBJ1-5, with 9 nucleotides matching TRBD1. CDR3 length: 15 amino acids. Germline CDR1 reads MNHEY; CDR2 reads SVGAGI. The ends lost 0 bases at V and 7 bases at J; junction bases unmatched: 4. CDR3 sequence: CASSYSRTGDQPQHF. Written as DNA, the CDR3 is TGTGCCAGCAGTTACTCTCGGACAGGGGACCAGCCCCAGCATTTT.

The sample holds many counts of this clonotype. CDR3 nucleotides: TGTGCCAGCAGCTCCTACACCTTTGCCTATGGCTACACCTTC. Its protein is CASSSYTFAYGYTF. The rearrangement links TRBV3-1 to TRBJ1-2, with D hard to call. The V gene's germline CDR1 is LGHDT and CDR2 YNNKEL (reference sequence). Trimming took 5 bases from V and 4 from J, leaving 14 bases between them. The CDR3 totals 14 residues.

The chain joins TRBV24-1 to TRBJ2-1; D may be TRBD2 (6 bases). Germline loops: CDR1 KGHDR, CDR2 SFDVKD. V was shortened by 9 bases and J by 4 bases, with 12 bases between the two germline ends. The CDR3 has 13 residues. The CDR3 reads CATAAGLYNEQFF. DNA for the CDR3: TGTGCCACCGCGGCGGGGTTGTACAATGAGCAGTTCTTC.

This clonotype has more than one count but fewer than ten. This could be a read error, since a much larger clone is one nucleotide away. The rearrangement uses TRBV6-6 and TRBJ1-6; D gene unclear. CDR1 and CDR2 (germline): MNHNY, SVGAGI (reference sequence). The CDR3 has 14 amino acids. V was pared by 5 bases and J by 6 bases, with 11 bases between. The CDR3 here is CASSDGEGNSPLHF. The CDR3 bases are TGTGCCAGCAGTGACGGGGAGGGTAATTCACCCCTCCACTTT.

V and J are TRBV6-5 and TRBJ2-3; 10 bases are shared with TRBD2. The CDR3 is made up of 15 amino acids. V lost 4 bases and J lost 2; bases outside the gene matches: 3. Germline lookup yields CDR1 MNHEY and CDR2 SVGAGI. Here the CDR3 DNA reads TGTGCCAGCAGTTCAGCGGGGGGGGACACAGATACGCAGTATTTT. Protein: CASSSAGGDTDTQYF.

V usage is TRBV4-3 and J usage is TRBJ1-1; a possible D gene is TRBD1 (5 bases). V was pared by 0 bases and J by 8 bases, with 10 bases between. This CDR3 contains 13 residues. CDR1 and CDR2 (germline): LGHNA, YSLEER. The CDR3 bases are TGCGCCAGCAGCCAAGATACCGGGGCCGAAGCTTTCTTT. This translates into CASSQDTGAEAFF.

The rearrangement joins TRBV4-3 to TRBJ1-2; a weak D match, TRBD1 (6 bases). V was pared by 0 bases and J by 6 bases, with 14 bases between. Germline lookup yields CDR1 LGHNA and CDR2 YSLEER. The CDR3 extends over 15 amino acids. Here the CDR3 reads CASSQESRGGDGYTF. DNA of the CDR3: TGCGCCAGCAGCCAAGAATCCAGGGGTGGCGATGGCTACACCTTC.

In this sample, this clonotype turned up a few times. The rearrangement links TRBV5-1 to TRBJ1-1, with 11 bases that match TRBD1. Germline trimming cut 0 bases from V and 1 base from J; bases unmatched to any gene: 2. Looked up from germline, CDR1 is SGHRS and CDR2 is YFSETQ. The CDR3 runs 16 residues. This CDR3 reads CASSLGTGGGNTEAFF. CDR3 coding DNA: TGCGCCAGCAGCTTGGGGACAGGGGGCGGGAACACTGAAGCTTTCTTT.